This record concerns one T cell receptor (beta chain) sequence. Sequencing libraries for TCR beta were prepared with iRepertoire HTBI primers and Arm-PCR of CDR3 regions. TCRdb re-analysed the multiplex PCR reads in MiXCR, keeping a single row per CDR3 protein. The sample lists roughly 500,000 distinct CDR3 sequences, 11% to 15% occurring once. The germline CDR1 and CDR2 sequences are SGHNT and YYREEE (reference sequence). The CDR3 runs 15 residues. Trimming took off 0 bases at V and 8 bases at J, with 15 bases between the two ends. The source of the sample is a study of regulatory T cells in long-lasting Graves disease. The sample's time point: newly diagnosed GD, antithyroid drugs for less than 3 months. Extracted RNA from PBMCs served as the source of the TCR library. These data are also associated with another study on T cells in Graves' hyperthyroidism and ophthalmopathy.

This specimen was peripheral blood mononuclear cells (PBMCs), taken at new diagnosis, from a patient treated with antithyroid drugs. The chain carries TRBV5-4 and TRBJ2-1, with D tentatively TRBD1 (6 bases). This clonotype originated in a woman aged 50 to 65 with Graves disease. CDR3 sequence (DNA): TGTGCCAGCAGCTTGGACAGGGTCTACACGGATGAGCAGTTCTTC. Protein sequence: CASSLDRVYTDEQFF. Full variable domain (rest looked up from reference TRBV5-4 and TRBJ2-1): ETGVTQSPTHLIKTRGQQVTLRCSSQSGHNTVSWYQQALGQGPQFIFQYYREEENGRGNFPPRFSGLQFPNYSSELNVNALELDDSALYLCASSLDRVYTDEQFFGPGTRLTVL.